These 21 T cell receptor beta chains were sequenced from one sample in a study of OX40 agonist ivuxolimab in advanced cancers. Profiled with immunoSEQ multiplex PCR; TCRdb holds only in-frame clones, not every one. Seen here are 35,000 to 40,000 clones, around 73% observed once, and the top ten hold less than 25%. The sample consisted of CD4+ or CD8+ T cells sorted from blood, taken in a trial of the OX40 agonist ivuxolimab. Source of these receptors: an adult with an advanced solid tumor such as melanoma, head and neck, liver or kidney cancer.

This chain joins TRBV4-3 and TRBJ1-4; D may be TRBD1 (6 bases). Trimming removed 2 bases at V and 7 bases at J, with 14 bases between. In germline, CDR1 is LGHNA, CDR2 YSLEER. CDR3 size: 15 residues. The CDR3 DNA follows: TGCGCCAGCAGCCAATGGCAGGGGCCGAGTGAAAAACTGTTTTTT. Amino acids: CASSQWQGPSEKLFF.

The chain links TRBV19 to TRBJ2-1, with TRBD2 matching 12 bases. After removal of 10 bases from V and 4 bases from J, the junction contained 11 bases not matched to a gene. This CDR3 contains 16 residues. Germline V gene sequence: CDR1 LNHDA, CDR2 SQIVND (reference sequence). CDR3 bases: TGTGCCACCGTCCCTCCTAGCGGGAGGGCTTACAATGAGCAGTTCTTC. Its translation is CATVPPSGRAYNEQFF. The variable domain in full, completed from reference TRBV19 and TRBJ2-1, reads DGGITQSPKYLFRKEGQNVTLSCEQNLNHDAMYWYRQDPGQGLRLIYYSQIVNDFQKGDIAEGYSVSREKKESFPLTVTSAQKNPTAFYLCATVPPSGRAYNEQFFGPGTRLTVL.

This chain joins TRBV28 and TRBJ2-7, with 7 bases matching TRBD2. Looked up from germline, CDR1 is MDHEN and CDR2 is SYDVKM. The length of the CDR3 is 13 residues. Trimming took 7 bases from V and 2 from J; bases not matched to a gene: 5. The CDR3 DNA follows: TGTGCCAGCACGGAGGGACTAACCTACGAGCAGTACTTC. Encoded protein: CASTEGLTYEQYF.

The rearrangement links TRBV27 to TRBJ2-7; 10 positions agree with TRBD2. This CDR3 contains 15 residues. Germline lookup yields CDR1 MNHEY and CDR2 SMNVEV (reference sequence). Losses at the gene ends were 5 bases for V and 4 bases for J; bases not matched to a gene: 8. The CDR3 spells CASSKLAGEVYEQYF. CDR3 sequence (DNA): TGTGCCAGCAGTAAGCTAGCGGGAGAGGTTTACGAGCAGTACTTC.

This chain joins TRBV4-3 and TRBJ2-5, with D maybe TRBD1 (6 bases). There are 17 residues in the CDR3. The germline V gene has CDR1 LGHNA and CDR2 YSLEER. The germline V and J ends were trimmed by 0 bases and 4 bases, with 18 bases remaining between them. The CDR3 DNA reads TGCGCCAGCAGCCAAGAACAGTGGCAGGGGATCGGAGAGACCCAGTACTTC. It is translated as CASSQEQWQGIGETQYF.

This sequence joins TRBV7-6 and TRBJ1-3, with a possible D match to TRBD1 (5 bases). Germline CDR1 reads SGHVS; CDR2 reads FNYEAQ. The CDR3 is made up of 15 amino acids. V lost 7 bases and J lost 0, with 13 bases in between. The CDR3: CASMGVAVSGNTIYF. DNA for the CDR3: TGTGCCAGCATGGGGGTCGCCGTCTCTGGAAACACCATATATTTT.

The genes are TRBV27 and TRBJ1-2; D is ambiguous. Trimming stripped 2 bases from V and 2 bases from J, with 9 bases between. Germline CDR1 and CDR2: MNHEY and SMNVEV (reference sequence). There are 14 residues in the CDR3. CDR3 loop: CASSLTPGNYGYTF. The CDR3 DNA is TGTGCCAGCAGTTTAACTCCGGGCAACTATGGCTACACCTTC.

The genes are TRBV7-2 and TRBJ2-1; TRBD2 matches 9 bases. V was clipped by 1 base and J by 7 bases; unmatched bases: 5. CDR3 length: 15 amino acids. Germline CDR1 SGHTA, CDR2 FQGNSA. The CDR3 reads CASSLDSGRVNEQFF. The CDR3 region has the DNA TGTGCCAGCAGCTTAGATAGCGGGAGAGTAAATGAGCAGTTCTTC.

V and J are TRBV7-2 and TRBJ2-5, with D perhaps TRBD2 (5 bases). V lost 6 bases, J lost 2 bases, and 13 bases lay in between. Germline CDR1 SGHTA, CDR2 FQGNSA. The CDR3 runs 14 residues. CDR3 region: CASRSGGVQETQYF. CDR3 bases: TGTGCCAGCAGGAGCGGTGGGGTTCAAGAGACCCAGTACTTC. The entire variable domain, with the rest obtained from reference TRBV7-2 and TRBJ2-5, is as follows: GAGVSQSPSNKVTEKGKDVELRCDPISGHTALYWYRQSLGQGLEFLIYFQGNSAPDKSGLPSDRFSAERTGGSVSTLTIQRTQQEDSAVYLCASRSGGVQETQYFGPGTRLLVL.

With respect to this clone: The junction does not match germline at one end; this may be a read error. This CDR3 reads CASSQAGTGNSEQYF. CDR3 in DNA: TGCGCCAGCAGCCAAGCCGGGACAGGGAATTCCGAGCAGTACTTC. The chain is built from TRBV5-8 and TRBJ2-7, with 9 bases identical to TRBD1. Germline values: CDR1 SGHTS, CDR2 YDEGEE. The CDR3 extends over 15 amino acids.

The chain uses TRBV7-2 and TRBJ2-7; 7 positions match TRBD2. V shed 1 base, J shed 7 bases, and the junction held 7 bases outside the gene matches. The CDR3 has 14 residues. In germline, CDR1 is SGHTA, CDR2 FQGNSA. CDR3: CASSLGAGPGEQYF. The CDR3 coding sequence is TGTGCCAGCAGCTTAGGAGCGGGACCGGGAGAGCAGTACTTC.

The gene calls are TRBV5-6 and TRBJ2-7; TRBD2 is a possible D gene (6 bases). The CDR3 has 18 residues. Germline CDR1 reads SGHDT; CDR2 reads YYEEEE. V dropped 4 bases and J dropped 0 bases, with 23 bases sitting between them. The CDR3, as DNA: TGTGCCAGCAGCCCACTTATAATTCGGACGGGAGCCTCCTACGAGCAGTACTTC. It encodes CASSPLIIRTGASYEQYF.

This clone appeared a single time. V usage is TRBV14 and J usage is TRBJ2-7; 12 bases are shared with TRBD2. The CDR3 sequence is 15 residues long. The V gene's germline CDR1 is SGHDN and CDR2 FVKESK. J was trimmed by 6 bases and V by 4 bases; bases with no gene match: 7. CDR3 amino acids: CASSPSSGGAREQYF. In nucleotides, the CDR3 is TGTGCCAGCAGCCCCTCTAGCGGGGGGGCCCGCGAGCAGTACTTC.

V and J are TRBV6-5 and TRBJ2-1; 7 nucleotides agree with TRBD2. Germline CDR1 reads MNHEY; CDR2 reads SVGAGI. V lost 5 bases to trimming and J lost 8 bases; unmatched junction nucleotides: 12. This CDR3 spans 15 amino acids. CDR3 sequence: CASSQKIGGWYEQFF. CDR3 nucleotides: TGTGCCAGCAGTCAAAAGATCGGGGGGTGGTATGAGCAGTTCTTC.

The V call is TRBV5-1, the J call TRBJ2-7; 8 bases map to TRBD2. This CDR3 has 18 amino acids. In germline, CDR1 is SGHRS, CDR2 YFSETQ. J lost 2 bases, V lost 4 bases, and 17 bases had no gene match. The CDR3 region has the DNA TGCGCCAGCAGCCCCGGTGGCGGGGGCGGCGGGAGGCCCTACGAGCAGTACTTC. The encoded protein is CASSPGGGGGGRPYEQYF.

The chain combines TRBV18 with TRBJ1-2, with D possibly being TRBD1 (6 bases). CDR1 and CDR2 from the germline V gene are KGHSH and LQKENI. The length of the CDR3 is 14 residues. Deletions cut 5 bases from V and 8 bases from J, with 18 bases between. DNA for the CDR3: TGTGCCAGCTCAACGGACCCGACAGGTTTGGGCTACACCTTC. This translates into CASSTDPTGLGYTF.

The chain links TRBV9 to TRBJ1-4; D uncertain. CDR1 is SGDLS and CDR2 is YYNGEE in the germline V gene. This CDR3 region has 9 residues. The V end lost 6 bases, the J end lost 6 bases, and 0 bases lay between the germline ends. The CDR3 coding sequence is TGTGCCAGCAATGAAAAACTGTTTTTT. Encoded protein: CASNEKLFF. The variable domain in full, with the rest retrieved from reference TRBV9 and TRBJ1-4, is DSGVTQTPKHLITATGQRVTLRCSPRSGDLSVYWYQQSLDQGLQFLIQYYNGEERAKGNILERFSAQQFPDLHSELNLSSLELGDSALYFCASNEKLFFGSGTQLSVL.

V usage is TRBV5-4 and J usage is TRBJ2-1, with D perhaps TRBD1 or TRBD2 (5 bases each). Germline lookup yields CDR1 SGHNT and CDR2 YYREEE (reference sequence). CDR3 length: 17 amino acids. The V gene lost 1 base and the J gene lost 1 base, with 15 bases spanning the gap. CDR3 in amino acids: CASSLPHFGTSYNEQFF. The CDR3 DNA sequence: TGTGCCAGCAGCTTGCCACACTTCGGGACGTCCTACAATGAGCAGTTCTTC.

J is TRBJ1-2 and V is TRBV4-3; no reliable D call. The ends were cut back, 0 bases at V and 1 base at J, with 12 bases in the middle. The CDR3 loop spans 16 amino acids. The germline V gene has CDR1 LGHNA and CDR2 YSLEER. The CDR3 sequence is CASSQERATLNYGYTF. CDR3 nucleotides: TGCGCCAGCAGCCAAGAGCGAGCGACACTTAACTATGGCTACACCTTC.

The chain carries TRBV6-5 and TRBJ1-5; D is perhaps TRBD1 (6 bases). V was clipped by 4 bases and J by 6 bases, with 19 bases between them. The CDR3 length is 16 residues. Germline loops: CDR1 MNHEY, CDR2 SVGAGI. The CDR3: CASSFNLGQGFQPQHF. The CDR3 DNA sequence: TGTGCCAGCAGTTTTAATTTGGGGCAGGGGTTTCAGCCCCAGCATTTT.

This chain connects TRBV5-1 to TRBJ2-7, with a weak D call TRBD1 (6 bases). CDR1 and CDR2 from the germline V gene are SGHRS and YFSETQ. The CDR3 covers 17 residues. V lost 4 bases to trimming and J lost 0 bases, with 20 bases between them. The CDR3 is CASSTLLLADSSYEQYF. CDR3 DNA: TGCGCCAGCAGCACTTTACTCTTGGCGGACAGCTCCTACGAGCAGTACTTC.